The 29 T cell receptor beta chains in this list originate from one sample, sequenced in a study of blood T cell repertoires in COVID-19. Sequencing used immunoSEQ multiplex PCR; TCRdb keeps in-frame clones, though not all of them. This sample carries about 140,000 clones, 86% of them seen once, and the ten largest clones take 8.2%. Material for sequencing was peripheral blood. All receptors derive from a woman aged 55-69 years with acute or convalescent COVID-19.

The CDR3 coding sequence is TGTGCCTGGAGTTCGGGGCGGGGGGTTGCCTACGAGCAGTACTTC. It codes for CAWSSGRGVAYEQYF. This chain connects TRBV30 to TRBJ2-7; 8 nucleotides line up with TRBD2. The V gene end was trimmed by 2 bases and the J gene end by 2 bases; junction bases not matched to a gene: 8. The CDR3 loop spans 15 amino acids. Per the germline V gene, CDR1 is GTSNPN and CDR2 is SVGIG (reference sequence).

This clone was counted a single time. This chain connects TRBV7-2 to TRBJ2-2; 15 positions agree with TRBD2. This CDR3 comprises 18 residues. J was trimmed by 6 bases and V by 4 bases; bases with no gene match: 9. The V gene's germline CDR1 is SGHTA and CDR2 FQGNSA. The DNA for the CDR3 is TGTGCCAGCAGCTACCAGGGACTAGCGGGGGGTTATCCCGGGGAGCTGTTTTTT. Protein: CASSYQGLAGGYPGELFF.

The chain joins TRBV30 to TRBJ2-1; no clear D gene. The CDR3 covers 13 residues. The V end lost 7 bases, the J end lost 0 bases, and 10 bases lay between the germline ends. CDR1 is GTSNPN and CDR2 is SVGIG in the germline V gene (reference sequence). Here the CDR3 reads CAYSSNSYNEQFF. CDR3 DNA: TGTGCCTACTCAAGCAACTCCTACAATGAGCAGTTCTTC.

This sequence joins TRBV29-1 and TRBJ1-1; D is ambiguous. The CDR3 covers 14 residues. Germline V CDR1 and CDR2: SQVTM, ANQGSEA. Trimming pared 4 bases from V and 4 bases from J, leaving 16 bases between. The CDR3 region is CSVGRRLEGTEAFF. The CDR3 DNA follows: TGCAGCGTTGGCAGGCGCTTGGAGGGCACTGAAGCTTTCTTT.

The genes are TRBV28 and TRBJ1-1; 7 bases line up with TRBD1. CDR1 is MDHEN and CDR2 is SYDVKM in the germline V gene. The CDR3 extends over 14 amino acids. V lost 5 bases and J lost 4; bases outside the gene matches: 7. The CDR3 DNA reads TGTGCCAGCAGTCCAGGGGGAGGAGTCACTGAAGCTTTCTTT. Translating gives CASSPGGGVTEAFF.

The CDR3 here is CASSSAGQETQYF. CDR3 coding DNA: TGCGCCAGCAGCTCCGCAGGCCAAGAGACCCAGTACTTC. The chain recombines TRBV5-1 with TRBJ2-5; no reliable D call. The CDR3 consists of 13 residues. Germline V gene lookup returns CDR1 SGHRS and CDR2 YFSETQ. Trimming took off 3 bases at V and 1 base at J, with 7 bases between the two ends. Together with reference TRBV5-1 and TRBJ2-5, the CDR3 gives the full variable domain: KAGVTQTPRYLIKTRGQQVTLSCSPISGHRSVSWYQQTPGQGLQFLFEYFSETQRNKGNFPGRFSGRQFSNSRSEMNVSTLELGDSALYLCASSSAGQETQYFGPGTRLLVL.

The chain carries TRBV10-3 and TRBJ2-7; the match to TRBD1 covers 11 bases. The CDR3 runs 15 residues. V gave up 2 bases and J gave up 5 bases; unmatched junction bases: 5. CDR1 ENHRY and CDR2 SYGVKD come from the germline V gene. The chain's CDR3 is CAISESGTGGDEQYF. CDR3 sequence (DNA): TGTGCCATCAGTGAGAGCGGGACAGGGGGGGACGAGCAGTACTTC.

This clone was seen a handful of times. V usage is TRBV28 and J usage is TRBJ2-7; 8 bases agree with TRBD2. Germline trimming cut 4 bases from V and 0 bases from J; bases unmatched to any gene: 11. CDR1 is MDHEN, CDR2 SYDVKM, per germline. This CDR3 spans 17 amino acids. This CDR3 is CASSSPLVAGSSYEQYF. The CDR3, as DNA: TGTGCCAGCAGTTCCCCCCTAGTAGCGGGAAGCTCCTACGAGCAGTACTTC.

The table lists this clone with a count of one. The rearrangement uses TRBV30 and TRBJ2-2, with 7 bases lining up with TRBD1. Losses at the gene ends were 6 bases for V and 4 bases for J; bases not matched to a gene: 23. The CDR3 spans 19 residues. The germline gives CDR1 GTSNPN, CDR2 SVGIG (reference sequence). For the CDR3, the DNA is TGTGCCTGTAGGACGGGACAGTCTAACAAGCAAGGTGGCACCGGGGAGCTGTTTTTT. Encoded protein: CACRTGQSNKQGGTGELFF.

This chain links TRBV5-1 with TRBJ2-3; D is unclear. This CDR3 is built from 15 residues. Germline-derived CDR1 and CDR2 are SGHRS and YFSETQ. V was trimmed by 1 base and J by 0 bases, leaving 9 bases between them. Here the CDR3 reads CASSLPSSSTDTQYF. CDR3 sequence (DNA): TGCGCCAGCAGCTTGCCGAGCTCTAGCACAGATACGCAGTATTTT.

The chain has TRBV21-1 and TRBJ2-3; the table gives TRBD2 as D, unverified against the DNA. TRBV21-1 is noted as a pseudogene. The CDR3 totals 17 residues. The CDR3 spells CASSKRTSGVQGNTQYF. The CDR3 DNA reads TGTGCCAGCAGCAAAAGGACTAGCGGGGTCCAGGGGAATACGCAGTATTTT.

The rearrangement uses TRBV7-9 and TRBJ1-6, with 9 bases matching TRBD1. The V segment lost 4 bases and the J segment 13 bases; nucleotides outside the gene matches: 11. CDR1 and CDR2 from the germline V gene are SEHNR and FQNEAQ (reference sequence). CDR3 length: 15 amino acids. CDR3 coding DNA: TGTGCCAGCAGCTCCTGGGACAGGGAGGAGGTGCCCCTCCACTTT. Protein product: CASSSWDREEVPLHF.

The chain links TRBV28 to TRBJ1-5, with D perhaps TRBD1 (5 bases). CDR1 is MDHEN and CDR2 is SYDVKM in the germline V gene. Trimming took off 4 bases at V and 7 bases at J, with 17 bases between the two ends. The CDR3 contains 15 residues. The CDR3 protein is CASSSIRPHRQPQHF. The DNA of the CDR3 is TGTGCCAGCAGTTCCATCCGGCCTCACAGGCAGCCCCAGCATTTT. Full variable domain (remainder filled in from reference TRBV28 and TRBJ1-5): DVKVTQSSRYLVKRTGEKVFLECVQDMDHENMFWYRQDPGLGLRLIYFSYDVKMKEKGDIPEGYSVSREKKERFSLILESASTNQTSMYLCASSSIRPHRQPQHFGDGTRLSIL.

The chain has TRBV28 and TRBJ2-1; the match to TRBD2 covers 9 bases. Germline loops: CDR1 MDHEN, CDR2 SYDVKM. The CDR3 totals 14 residues. V gave up 3 bases and J gave up 7 bases; unmatched junction bases: 4. CDR3 sequence (DNA): TGTGCCAGCAGTTTCGCGACTAGCGGTAATGAGCAGTTCTTC. Amino acid sequence: CASSFATSGNEQFF.

This clone has only one observation. The rearrangement joins TRBV4-1 to TRBJ2-7, with 8 bases that match TRBD1. Per the germline V gene, CDR1 is MGHRA and CDR2 is YSYEKL. V lost 1 base and J lost 4; bases outside the gene matches: 15. The CDR3 runs to 18 residues. CDR3 nucleotides: TGCGCCAGCAGCCAAGTAGCCGGTCGGGCAGGGGGCGGGTACGAGCAGTACTTC. Translation gives CASSQVAGRAGGGYEQYF.

This chain joins TRBV7-8 and TRBJ1-1, with 9 bases aligning to TRBD1. Trimming at V came to 8 bases and at J to 6 bases, leaving 13 bases not matched to a gene. The CDR3 spans 15 residues. Germline V gives CDR1 SGHVS, CDR2 FQNEAQ. The DNA for the CDR3 is TGTGCCAGCTTCACCCCCTGGGACAGGGCGGCTGAAGCTTTCTTT. This encodes CASFTPWDRAAEAFF.

The V call is TRBV9, the J call TRBJ1-1, with a tentative D call TRBD1 (5 bases). CDR1 and CDR2 from the germline V gene are SGDLS and YYNGEE. The length of the CDR3 is 15 residues. Trimming removed 0 bases from V and 1 base from J, with 10 bases in between. The CDR3 sequence: CASSVGQPKNTEAFF. The CDR3 DNA follows: TGTGCCAGCAGCGTAGGACAGCCCAAGAACACTGAAGCTTTCTTT. Variable domain in full (rest from reference TRBV9 and TRBJ1-1): DSGVTQTPKHLITATGQRVTLRCSPRSGDLSVYWYQQSLDQGLQFLIQYYNGEERAKGNILERFSAQQFPDLHSELNLSSLELGDSALYFCASSVGQPKNTEAFFGQGTRLTVV.

In DNA, the CDR3 is TGTGCCAGCAGTTACTCGGACTTCTACGAGCAGTACTTC. Amino acid sequence: CASSYSDFYEQYF. The chain couples TRBV6-6 to TRBJ2-7; D is perhaps TRBD2 (5 bases). CDR1 is MNHNY and CDR2 is SVGAGI in the germline V gene (reference sequence). This CDR3 region has 13 residues. Trimming removed 0 bases at V and 3 bases at J, with 6 bases between.

This rearrangement joins TRBV4-1 to TRBJ2-5; D may be TRBD1 (5 bases). Germline V gene data show CDR1 as MGHRA and CDR2 as YSYEKL. This CDR3 contains 14 residues. The V gene lost 1 base and the J gene lost 3 bases, with 9 bases spanning the gap. The CDR3 sequence is CASSQGSREETQYF. The CDR3, as DNA: TGCGCCAGCAGCCAAGGATCCAGGGAAGAGACCCAGTACTTC.

The V call is TRBV6-5, the J call TRBJ1-2; 7 nucleotides line up with TRBD1. The CDR3 length is 12 residues. J gave up 3 bases and V 11 bases, and 6 bases lay outside the gene matches. In germline, CDR1 is MNHEY, CDR2 SVGAGI. CDR3 bases: TGTGCCGGACGACAGGGAGACTATGGCTACACCTTC. The encoded protein is CAGRQGDYGYTF.

The CDR3 loop is CASLTATGKETQYF. CDR3 coding DNA: TGTGCCAGCCTTACGGCGACAGGAAAAGAGACCCAGTACTTC. This chain connects TRBV6-5 to TRBJ2-5; maybe TRBD1 (6 bases). V lost 8 bases to trimming and J lost 3 bases, with 16 bases between them. Germline V gene lookup returns CDR1 MNHEY and CDR2 SVGAGI. The length of the CDR3 is 14 residues.

This clone was seen repeatedly, ten times or more. This rearrangement joins TRBV10-2 to TRBJ1-3; D remains unclear. The V gene lost 6 bases and the J gene lost 4 bases, with 13 bases spanning the gap. In germline, CDR1 is WSHSY, CDR2 SAAADI. The CDR3 totals 14 residues. The CDR3 loop reads CASSLQESGNTIYF. CDR3 sequence (DNA): TGCGCCAGCAGCCTTCAGGAATCAGGAAACACCATATATTTT.

In this sample, this clone turned up once. The gene calls are TRBV2 and TRBJ1-1; TRBD1 might be the D (5 bases). The CDR3 is 13 amino acids. Deletions cut 4 bases from V and 3 bases from J, with 9 bases between. The germline gives CDR1 SNHLY, CDR2 FYNNEI. The DNA for the CDR3 is TGTGCCAGCAGTGGGGGCGGTTACACTGAAGCTTTCTTT. It codes for CASSGGGYTEAFF.

The chain links TRBV24-1 to TRBJ2-5; D is possibly TRBD1 (5 bases). V was clipped by 4 bases and J by 0 bases, with 14 bases between them. The CDR3 spans 16 residues. CDR1 is KGHDR and CDR2 is SFDVKD in the germline V gene. CDR3 sequence (DNA): TGTGCCACCAGTGAGCTCTCAACAGGAGACCAAGAGACCCAGTACTTC. Translating gives CATSELSTGDQETQYF.

The chain combines TRBV18 with TRBJ2-7; D perhaps matches TRBD1 (8 bases). CDR1 and CDR2 from the germline V gene are KGHSH and LQKENI. There are 15 residues in the CDR3. Trimming removed 3 bases at V and 9 bases at J, with 21 bases between. The CDR3 nucleotides are TGTGCCAGCTCACCCGAAGCCGCAGGGGGCGGGAGGCAGTACTTC. Translating it yields CASSPEAAGGGRQYF. The full variable domain, rest sourced from reference TRBV18 and TRBJ2-7, is NAGVMQNPRHLVRRRGQEARLRCSPMKGHSHVYWYRQLPEEGLKFMVYLQKENIIDESGMPKERFSAEFPKEGPSILRIQQVVRGDSAAYFCASSPEAAGGGRQYFGPGTRLTVT.

The chain combines TRBV5-4 with TRBJ1-1; D not certain. The germline V gene encodes CDR1 SGHNT and CDR2 YYREEE (reference sequence). The CDR3 has 14 residues. Trimming removed 4 bases from V and 2 bases from J, with 12 bases in between. Written as DNA, the CDR3 is TGTGCCAGCAGCCCCGTGGGAGGAAACACTGAAGCTTTCTTT. Translating gives CASSPVGGNTEAFF.

This clone has a single count. V gene TRBV5-1 combines with J gene TRBJ2-3, with 9 bases identical to TRBD2. Trimming cost V 5 bases and J 3 bases; bases outside gene matches: 4. In germline, CDR1 is SGHRS, CDR2 YFSETQ. CDR3 length: 14 residues. The CDR3: CASRSTSGTDTQYF. The CDR3 coding sequence is TGCGCCAGCAGATCGACTAGCGGTACAGATACGCAGTATTTT. Full variable domain (outside the CDR3, taken from reference TRBV5-1 and TRBJ2-3): KAGVTQTPRYLIKTRGQQVTLSCSPISGHRSVSWYQQTPGQGLQFLFEYFSETQRNKGNFPGRFSGRQFSNSRSEMNVSTLELGDSALYLCASRSTSGTDTQYFGPGTRLTVL.

The genes are TRBV30 and TRBJ2-1; TRBD1 agrees at 7 bases. Germline V gene lookup returns CDR1 GTSNPN and CDR2 SVGIG (reference sequence). This CDR3 has 14 amino acids. CDR3 sequence reads: CGLSYRGRNNEQFF. The CDR3 coding sequence is TGTGGACTATCTTACAGGGGTCGAAACAATGAGCAGTTCTTC.

The chain has TRBV18 and TRBJ1-1, with D uncertain. Between the trimmed V and J ends, which lost 3 bases and 1 base, there was a span of 9 bases. Germline loops: CDR1 KGHSH, CDR2 LQKENI. This CDR3 has 14 residues. DNA of the CDR3: TGTGCCAGCTCACCGCAAACAGCGAACACTGAAGCTTTCTTT. It yields the protein CASSPQTANTEAFF.